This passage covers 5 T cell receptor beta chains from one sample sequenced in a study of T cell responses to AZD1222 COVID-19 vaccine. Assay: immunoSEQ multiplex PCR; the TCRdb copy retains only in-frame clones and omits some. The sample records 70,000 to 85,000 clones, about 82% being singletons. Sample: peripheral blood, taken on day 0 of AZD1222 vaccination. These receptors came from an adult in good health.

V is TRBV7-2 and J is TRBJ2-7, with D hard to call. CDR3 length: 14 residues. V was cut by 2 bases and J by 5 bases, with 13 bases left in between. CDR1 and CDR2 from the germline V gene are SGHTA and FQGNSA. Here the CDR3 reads CASSLSQSYHEQYF. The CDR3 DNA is TGTGCCAGCAGCTTATCCCAGTCATACCACGAGCAGTACTTC. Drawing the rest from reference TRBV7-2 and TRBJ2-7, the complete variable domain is GAGVSQSPSNKVTEKGKDVELRCDPISGHTALYWYRQSLGQGLEFLIYFQGNSAPDKSGLPSDRFSAERTGGSVSTLTIQRTQQEDSAVYLCASSLSQSYHEQYFGPGTRLTVT.

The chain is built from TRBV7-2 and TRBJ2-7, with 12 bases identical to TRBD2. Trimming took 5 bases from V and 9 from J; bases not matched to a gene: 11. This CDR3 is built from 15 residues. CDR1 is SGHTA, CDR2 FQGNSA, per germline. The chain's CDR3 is CASSLMTSGRSWQYF. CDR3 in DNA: TGTGCCAGCAGCCTGATGACTAGCGGGAGAAGTTGGCAGTACTTC.

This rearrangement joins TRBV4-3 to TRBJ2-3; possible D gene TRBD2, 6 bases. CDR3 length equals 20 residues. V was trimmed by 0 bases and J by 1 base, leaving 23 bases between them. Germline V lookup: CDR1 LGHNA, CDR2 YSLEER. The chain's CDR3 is CASSQDLAQETSRGTDTQYF. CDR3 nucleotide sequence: TGCGCCAGCAGCCAAGACCTCGCCCAAGAGACTAGTAGGGGCACAGATACGCAGTATTTT.

Here the CDR3 DNA reads TGTGCCAGCAGTTACATGGGGGGCGTTGAAGCTTTCTTT. Protein: CASSYMGGVEAFF. The gene calls are TRBV6-5 and TRBJ1-1, with D possibly TRBD1 on 6 matching bases. V shed 2 bases and J shed 7 bases, with 11 bases lying between them. The CDR3 consists of 13 residues. CDR1 and CDR2 from the germline V gene are MNHEY and SVGAGI.

The CDR3 loop is CASRWSGGTYNEQFF. CDR3 DNA: TGTGCCAGCCGATGGAGCGGGGGCACCTACAATGAGCAGTTCTTC. The V and J genes are TRBV7-9 and TRBJ2-1; 8 bases align to TRBD2. Trimming at V came to 8 bases and at J to 2 bases, leaving 8 bases not matched to a gene. The CDR3 is made up of 15 amino acids. Germline values: CDR1 SEHNR, CDR2 FQNEAQ (reference sequence).